Reported below is one T cell receptor beta chain. This clone appeared a single time. The antigen it recognizes is unknown. No quality values exist for individual bases; no much larger clone is one base distant. The cohort was made up of around 720 healthy bone marrow donors. At the time of sampling, all cohort members were nominally healthy, though unrecorded immune exposures were likely present. The donor was CMV seropositive and was included in the group of around 300 seropositive cohort members. Every donor gave a peripheral blood sample, and the peripheral blood mononuclear cells from that sample were used for TCR beta sequencing. The Qiagen DNeasy Blood Extraction Kit was used to extract genomic DNA from the blood cell samples. The sample originates from a study of cytomegalovirus exposure and HLA in healthy donors (TCRdb year 2017). For context, the study as a whole: According to an earlier analysis of a few hundred of the donors, about 179 million T cells yielded over 90 million unique TCR beta sequences and around 300 Gb of sequence data. Around 300 gigabases of sequencing data and approximately 85 million unique TCR sequences were included in an early release covering 550 to 650 HLA-typed donors. Of the roughly 430 genotyped donors, over 70% fell in the genetic ancestry cluster associated with self-reported Caucasian donors. The study aimed to test whether signatures of past pathogen exposure could be identified by cataloging public T cell receptors. The study used immunosequencing to profile the T cell repertoires of more than 650 subjects and linked those repertoires to cytomegalovirus serostatus. Besides the first cohort of roughly 700 subjects, a separate validation cohort made up of about 120 different subjects was used. To predict cytomegalovirus infection status, the study combined high-throughput TCR immunosequencing, statistical association of individual TCRs with disease status, and machine learning. A later analysis re-analyzed previously published TCR beta repertoires from 600 to 850 donors and added high-resolution HLA genotyping to study TCR occurrence patterns. Rather than using new phenotypic data, the later analysis identified candidate immune exposures from TCR beta sequences and from how often those sequences occurred across donors. An earlier analysis of some 500 of the donors applied high-throughput TCR beta sequencing to assess whether each TCR beta V gene segment acted as functional or pseudogenic. Donor age, sex, ethnicity and CMV serostatus were collected together with the repertoire data. A later genetic analysis used genome-wide SNP genotypes for about 60% of the roughly 670 donors, treating that subset as a discovery cohort. Every discovery cohort repertoire had been produced on one sequencing platform. HLA typing covered class I and class II loci at four-digit resolution. Typing coverage differed by locus: A, B, C, DRB1 and DQB1 were typed in roughly 620-630 donors, DQA1 in 500 to 550, DPA1 in some 610, and DPB1 in roughly 450. Several DR-DQ haplotypes were handled as single units for association and clustering because linkage in the cohort was strong. On average, approximately 250,000 unique TCR beta nucleotide sequences were sequenced per donor among 398 genotyped donors of the cohort, with about 17% of those sequences being non-productive.

The CDR3 runs 11 amino acids, cysteine and phenylalanine included. Of the read, only the CDR3 DNA is kept; its 33 bases are in frame from base 1. V is reduced by 7 bases and J by 4 bases, leaving a spacing of 10 bases between them. CDR1 DFQATT and CDR2 SNEGSKA are derived from the germline V gene (reference sequence). What the authors observed across the whole study: When HLA alleles, especially DR and DQ, strongly co-occurred, attributing TCR associations to individual alleles was difficult. A cluster of highly shared sequence variants was judged likely to be a technical artifact of the sequencing pipeline. The classifier was reported to diagnose cytomegalovirus status with high specificity and sensitivity in both the original cohort and the validation cohort. The only immune exposure information available for the cohort was CMV serostatus. A further reported finding was that TCR beta sequences accurately predicted the HLA-A and HLA-B alleles for most subjects in the first cohort. A later analysis found that HLA-associated TCR beta chains were more clonally expanded and had lower generation probabilities than equally common non-associated chains. Because the 87-base-pair reads could not distinguish some IMGT-functional V segments, including TRBV6-2 and TRBV6-3, those segments were excluded. According to a later genetic analysis, donors in an Asian-associated ancestry cluster had fewer N-insertions in productive TCRs than the roughly 670-donor mean. According to a later analysis, most CMV-associated TCR beta chains appeared to be HLA-restricted, and the HLA associations seemed to be driven largely by CMV exposure. An earlier analysis of some 560 of the donors showed that most TCR beta V segments appeared in productive rearrangements either about 87% or about 30% of the time, which broadly matched IMGT annotations. The presence/absence analyses assumed that sequencing depth was roughly uniform across donors, and that assumption may not be true. The study gave a list of about 170 TCR beta chains associated with cytomegalovirus. Three of the identified cytomegalovirus-associated TCR beta chains were confirmed in vitro to be specific for cytomegalovirus antigens. Correlated functional status among segregating V segments might reflect linkage disequilibrium, but an unknown experimental factor could not be ruled out. It was suggested by the authors that the approach could potentially be generalized to other disease states and immunological phenotypes. A later analysis associated 15,000 to 20,000 TCR beta sequences with specific HLA alleles at a false discovery rate of 0.05. Several of the top co-occurrence clusters appeared to be linked to parvovirus B19, influenza, CMV and Epstein-Barr virus, according to a later analysis. Across donors, most TCR sequences were observed very rarely, whereas some public TCRs were present in many individuals. In a later analysis, the rate of TCR association differed among HLA loci, with DRB1 alleles having the most associated TCRs and HLA-C alleles having the fewest. In this cohort, only TCR beta chains were sequenced, and detectable features were limited by the absence of alpha or paired-chain data. HLA typing was unavailable for some donors at each locus, so association tests used only the typed subset. The earlier analysis of fewer than 750 of the donors excluded approximately 15 rarely observed V segments, including chromosome 9 orphons, because counts were too low. A later genetic analysis associated a missense DCLRE1C variant with V-gene and J-gene trimming of TCR beta chains, and an independent cohort replicated the association.

Library creation used the immunoSEQ multiplex PCR assay. For the multiplex PCR, a mixture combining 60 forward primers for TCR Vbeta segments and 13 reverse primers for TCR Jbeta segments was used. The CDR3 region of rearranged TCR beta genes was amplified from genomic DNA by a multiplex PCR assay. Amplified TCR beta libraries were sequenced as 87-base-pair reads on the Illumina HiSeq System. The authors processed their data as follows. A later analysis tallied approximately 87 million unique TCR beta chains across the 650 to 750 repertoires, and 10 million to 11 million of those chains were shared by two or more donors. Raw reads were error-corrected and collapsed into unique sequences by a nearest-neighbor algorithm in which closely related sequences were merged to remove PCR and sequencing errors. To assign V, D and J gene segments, CDR3 sequences were aligned to IMGT reference sequences. Each retained sequence needed at least a six-nucleotide match to both a V gene segment and a J gene segment. Rearrangements were classified as productive when the CDR3 lacked stop codons and remained in frame with V and J, and all other rearrangements were classified as non-productive. Following IMGT convention, CDR3 was defined as the stretch from the second conserved V-encoded cysteine up to the conserved J-encoded phenylalanine. Sequences without an unambiguous match to a single V gene segment were excluded from the earlier analysis of approximately 560 of the donors. In an earlier analysis of approximately 590 of the donors, a V segment was called functional when productive rearrangements were above 56.7%, and segregating when the standard deviation between donors exceeded 5%. A statistical classification framework was built for diagnosing cytomegalovirus status from the catalog of TCR beta chain sequences. V and J gene assignment, in a later analysis, came from comparing TCR nucleotide sequences with IMGT/GENE-DB human TR gene sequences. The TCRdist pipeline was used in a later analysis to assign CDR3 sequences and most-parsimonious VDJ recombination scenarios. A later analysis defined each TCR beta chain by its CDR3 amino acid sequence plus V-gene family, and excluded reads lacking a unique V-gene family. In a later analysis, around 650 highly shared, low-generation-probability nucleotide sequences were removed to address suspected cross-contamination and a sequencing artifact. For each public chain, a later analysis derived a clonal expansion index from normalized ranks of inferred template counts within each repertoire. In a later analysis, generation probabilities were computed with a VDJ recombination model fitted to out-of-frame rearrangements, and the resulting probabilities were checked against IGoR. In a later analysis, TCR-TCR, TCR-HLA and TCR-CMV co-occurrence was scored with hypergeometric tests, and a repertoire-size bias correction was applied to TCR pairs. False discovery rates were estimated in a later analysis by permuting HLA or CMV assignments 20 times. A later analysis grouped co-occurring TCRs with DBSCAN, adding TCRdist sequence similarity when clustering within HLA-allele-positive subsets. For co-occurrence clustering, repertoires with fewer than 30,000 or more than 120,000 public chains were excluded, along with roughly five repertoires with anomalous nucleotide sharing. This is the immuneACCESS table as TCRdb keeps it, with only in-frame sequences that have V and J called. A part of the clones is gone; compared with another copy, unresolved V genes explain less than half, and the rest is unexplained. D and trimming come from the DNA, and the V and J calls and clone size come from that table. The sample table lists 6,500 to 8,000 clones, roughly 51% of them with a count of one. About 5.6% of the sample lies in the top ten.

This receptor was identified in a man aged 30-40 years in good health and CMV-seropositive. This chain joins TRBV20-1 to TRBJ1-2, with no confidently assigned D gene. Sequenced: PBMCs. The CDR3 loop reads CSGTSLYGYTF. The base sequence is TGCAGTGGAACTTCCCTCTATGGCTACACCTTC.